This T cell receptor (beta chain) emerged from a study of T-cell memory formation after mild COVID-19. Findings and limits, study-wide: Confirmation was lacking for SARS-CoV-2 specificity of second-wave clones that peaked on day 37.

TCRdb re-called the 5' RACE reads with MiXCR, one entry per CDR3 protein. The table records 130,000 to 150,000 distinct CDR3 sequences, roughly 6.2% of them present only once. A remark on this clonotype: The antigen remains undetermined.

This CDR3 comprises 17 residues. The V segment lost 1 base and the J segment 4 bases; nucleotides outside the gene matches: 11. Germline CDR1 and CDR2: LGHDT and YNNKEL (reference sequence). The source of this sequence is an adult woman who had mild COVID-19 (a few samples of this study predate the infection). Cell type and time point are not known. Sequencing was carried out using PBMCs or a T cell subset sorted from them (not recorded which). The V gene is TRBV3-1, the J gene TRBJ2-7; 9 bases fit TRBD1. Written as DNA, the CDR3 is TGTGCCAGCAGCCAAGCCGCGTGGACAGGGGCTAAATACGAGCAGTACTTC. Translation: CASSQAAWTGAKYEQYF.